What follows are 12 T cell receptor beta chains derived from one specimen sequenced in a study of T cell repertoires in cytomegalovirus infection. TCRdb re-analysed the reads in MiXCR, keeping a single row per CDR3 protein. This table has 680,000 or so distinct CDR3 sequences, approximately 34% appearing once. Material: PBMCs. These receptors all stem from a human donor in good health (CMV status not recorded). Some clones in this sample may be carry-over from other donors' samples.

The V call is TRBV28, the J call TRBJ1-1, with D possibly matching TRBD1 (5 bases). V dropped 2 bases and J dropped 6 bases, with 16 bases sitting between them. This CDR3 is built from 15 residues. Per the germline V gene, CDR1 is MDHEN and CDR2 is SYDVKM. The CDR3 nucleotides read TGTGCCAGCAGTTTAATAGGGGACCCCAGCCCTGAAGCTTTCTTT. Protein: CASSLIGDPSPEAFF. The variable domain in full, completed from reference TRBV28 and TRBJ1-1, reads DVKVTQSSRYLVKRTGEKVFLECVQDMDHENMFWYRQDPGLGLRLIYFSYDVKMKEKGDIPEGYSVSREKKERFSLILESASTNQTSMYLCASSLIGDPSPEAFFGQGTRLTVV.

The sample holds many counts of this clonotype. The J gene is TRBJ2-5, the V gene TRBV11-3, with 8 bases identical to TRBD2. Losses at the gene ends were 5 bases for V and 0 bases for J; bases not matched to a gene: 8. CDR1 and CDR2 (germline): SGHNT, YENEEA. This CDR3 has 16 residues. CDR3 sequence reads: CASSPRSGGHQETQYF. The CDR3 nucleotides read TGTGCCAGCAGCCCACGGAGCGGGGGACACCAAGAGACCCAGTACTTC.

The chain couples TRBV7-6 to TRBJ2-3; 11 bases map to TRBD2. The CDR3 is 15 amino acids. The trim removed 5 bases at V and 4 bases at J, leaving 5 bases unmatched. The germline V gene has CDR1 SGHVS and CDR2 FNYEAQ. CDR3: CASSRSGLAADTQYF. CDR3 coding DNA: TGTGCCAGCAGCCGCTCGGGACTAGCGGCAGATACGCAGTATTTT. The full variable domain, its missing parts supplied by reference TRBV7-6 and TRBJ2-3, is GAGVSQSPRYKVTKRGQDVALRCDPISGHVSLYWYRQALGQGPEFLTYFNYEAQQDKSGLPNDRFSAERPEGSISTLTIQRTEQRDSAMYRCASSRSGLAADTQYFGPGTRLTVL.

CDR3 protein: CASSEGSSHNQPQHF. CDR3 DNA: TGTGCCAGCAGTGAAGGTTCCAGCCACAATCAGCCCCAGCATTTT. The V gene is TRBV2, the J gene TRBJ1-5; D unresolved. The V gene lost 1 base and the J gene lost 3 bases, with 10 bases spanning the gap. The CDR3 contains 15 residues. The germline V gene encodes CDR1 SNHLY and CDR2 FYNNEI.

CDR3 DNA: TGTGCCAGCAGTTTAGCACAGGGATTGGAGGGGGAAGCTTTCTTT. It codes for CASSLAQGLEGEAFF. The chain is built from TRBV12-3 or TRBV12-4 and TRBJ1-1, with TRBD1 as a possible D gene (6 bases). Trimming stripped 0 bases from V and 8 bases from J, with 16 bases between. There are 15 residues in the CDR3.

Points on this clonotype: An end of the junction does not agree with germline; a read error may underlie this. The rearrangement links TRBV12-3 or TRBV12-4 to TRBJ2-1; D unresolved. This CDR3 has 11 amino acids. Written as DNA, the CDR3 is TGTGACAGCAGTCGGGCTGGGGAGCAGTTCTTC. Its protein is CDSSRAGEQFF.

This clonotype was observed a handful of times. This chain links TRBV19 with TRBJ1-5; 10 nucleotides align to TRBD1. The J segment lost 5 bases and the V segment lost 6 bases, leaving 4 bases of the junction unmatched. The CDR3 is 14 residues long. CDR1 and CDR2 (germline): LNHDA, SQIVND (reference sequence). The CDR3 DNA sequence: TGTGCCAGTAGAGGACAGGGGGTGTATCAGCCCCAGCATTTT. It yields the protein CASRGQGVYQPQHF.

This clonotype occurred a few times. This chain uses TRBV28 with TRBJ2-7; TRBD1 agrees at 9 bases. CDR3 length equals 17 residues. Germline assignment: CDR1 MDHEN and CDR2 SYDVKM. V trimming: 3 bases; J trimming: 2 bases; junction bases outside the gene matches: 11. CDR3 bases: TGTGCCAGCAGTTTGGGGACAGGGCTACTGGCGGCCTACGAGCAGTACTTC. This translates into CASSLGTGLLAAYEQYF.

This CDR3 is CASTLTGRQNIQYF. The DNA for the CDR3 is TGTGCCAGCACCCTAACCGGACGTCAAAACATTCAGTACTTC. This sequence joins TRBV12-3 or TRBV12-4 and TRBJ2-4, with D uncertain. The CDR3 runs to 14 residues. Trimming pared 7 bases from V and 5 bases from J, leaving 15 bases between.

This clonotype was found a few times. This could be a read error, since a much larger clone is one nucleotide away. The CDR3 spells CASSYVGNIIYF. CDR3 bases: TGTGCCAGCAGTTACGTCGGTAACATCATATATTTT. This chain links TRBV12-3 or TRBV12-4 with TRBJ1-3; no firm D call. The CDR3 is 12 amino acids.

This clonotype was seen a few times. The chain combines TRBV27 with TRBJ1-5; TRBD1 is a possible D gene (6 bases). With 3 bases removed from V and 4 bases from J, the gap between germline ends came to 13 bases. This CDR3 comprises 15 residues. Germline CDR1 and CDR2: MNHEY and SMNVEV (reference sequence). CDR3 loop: CASSLMAGENQPQHF. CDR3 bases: TGTGCCAGCAGTTTGATGGCAGGGGAGAATCAGCCCCAGCATTTT.

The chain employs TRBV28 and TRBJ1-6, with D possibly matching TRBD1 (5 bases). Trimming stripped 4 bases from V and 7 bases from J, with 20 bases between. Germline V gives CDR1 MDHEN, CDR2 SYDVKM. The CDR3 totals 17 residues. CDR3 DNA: TGTGCCAGCAGTTGGACGAAACATGGGGACCCAAATTCACCCCTCCACTTT. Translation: CASSWTKHGDPNSPLHF.